A selection of T cell receptor beta chains follows, all from one sample in a study of early stage breast cancer tumors. TCRdb keeps only in-frame clones here, not all; method: immunoSEQ multiplex PCR. The repertoire holds 45,000 to 50,000 clones, with 83% as singletons. The source material was blood. The receptors stem from a person in their fifties or sixties with breast cancer. Both conserved end residues are part of each CDR3. The D gene is left open where the match is weak. The listing skips clone size in some rows; elsewhere it reads once, few, many or a size class.

CDR3 DNA: TGCGCCAGCAGCCAAGAAGACCGGAGCTACACCTTC
CDR3 protein: CASSQEDRSYTF
V gene: TRBV4-1
D gene: NA
clone size: NA
J gene: TRBJ1-2

CDR3 DNA: TGCGCCAGCAGGAGCGTGAACACTGAAGCTTTCTTT
CDR3 protein: CASRSVNTEAFF
V gene: TRBV10-2
D gene: NA
clone size: NA
J gene: TRBJ1-1

CDR3 DNA: TGTGCCAGCAGTGAAGTGGGACAGGGGCCAGGGGAGCAGTTCTTC
CDR3 protein: CASSEVGQGPGEQFF
V gene: TRBV2
D gene: TRBD1
clone size: NA
J gene: TRBJ2-1

CDR3 DNA: TGTGCCAGCAGCAAAGGGGGCAGGACAGGGAACACTGAAGCTTTCTTT
CDR3 protein: CASSKGGRTGNTEAFF
V gene: TRBV21-1
D gene: NA
clone size: NA
J gene: TRBJ1-1

CDR3 DNA: TGTGCCAGCAGCTTGGGCCATCATAGAGGTCAGCCCCAGCATTTT
CDR3 protein: CASSLGHHRGQPQHF
V gene: TRBV5-8
D gene: NA
clone size: NA
J gene: TRBJ1-5

CDR3 DNA: TGTGCCAGCAGTCCCTGGATGAACACTGAAGCTTTCTTT
CDR3 protein: CASSPWMNTEAFF
V gene: TRBV6-5
D gene: NA
clone size: NA
J gene: TRBJ1-1

CDR3 DNA: TGCGCCAGCAGCTACCTGGGACAGGGGATGAACACTGAAGCTTTCTTT
CDR3 protein: CASSYLGQGMNTEAFF
V gene: TRBV5-1
D gene: TRBD1
clone size: NA
J gene: TRBJ1-1

CDR3 DNA: TGTGCCAGCAGCTTAGGGCTTTTGGGGACAGATACGCAGTATTTT
CDR3 protein: CASSLGLLGTDTQYF
V gene: TRBV7-2
D gene: NA
clone size: once
J gene: TRBJ2-3

CDR3 DNA: TGCGCCAGCAGCCACCACTTCGTGGGGACAGGGAGGCCTAACTATGGCTACACCTTC
CDR3 protein: CASSHHFVGTGRPNYGYTF
V gene: TRBV4-1
D gene: TRBD1
clone size: NA
J gene: TRBJ1-2

CDR3 DNA: TGTGCCAGCCTCGGTTGGGCTGGGGCCAACGTCCTGACTTTC
CDR3 protein: CASLGWAGANVLTF
V gene: TRBV2
D gene: NA
clone size: once
J gene: TRBJ2-6

CDR3 DNA: TGTGCCAGCAGTGCCGGACCGCCCCGCGGGGAAAAACTGTTTTTT
CDR3 protein: CASSAGPPRGEKLFF
V gene: TRBV6-1
D gene: NA
clone size: NA
J gene: TRBJ1-4

CDR3 DNA: TGTGCCAGCAGCACAGTGGGGGTGGGCACTGAAGCTTTCTTT
CDR3 protein: CASSTVGVGTEAFF
V gene: TRBV11-2
D gene: NA
clone size: once
J gene: TRBJ1-1

CDR3 DNA: TGTGCCAGCAGTCCTCTAACAGGGGGCACAGATACGCAGTATTTT
CDR3 protein: CASSPLTGGTDTQYF
V gene: TRBV28
D gene: TRBD1
clone size: few
J gene: TRBJ2-3

CDR3 DNA: TGCGCCAGCAGCTACGGCCGGAGCACAGATACGCAGTATTTT
CDR3 protein: CASSYGRSTDTQYF
V gene: TRBV5-1
D gene: NA
clone size: NA
J gene: TRBJ2-3

CDR3 DNA: TGTGCCAGCAGCTTAAATGAAAAACTGTTTTTT
CDR3 protein: CASSLNEKLFF
V gene: TRBV7-2
D gene: NA
clone size: NA
J gene: TRBJ1-4

CDR3 DNA: TGCGCCAGCAGCCAAGAGATGGCAACTGGGGCCAACGTCCTGACTTTC
CDR3 protein: CASSQEMATGANVLTF
V gene: TRBV4-3
D gene: NA
clone size: NA
J gene: TRBJ2-6

CDR3 DNA: TGTGCCAGCTCACCAATGTCTATGGGGTCCCCGACGAACACTGAAGCTTTCTTT
CDR3 protein: CASSPMSMGSPTNTEAFF
V gene: TRBV18
D gene: NA
clone size: NA
J gene: TRBJ1-1

CDR3 DNA: TGTGCCAGCAGCTTTAGGACAGGGAACTCTGGAAACACCATATATTTT
CDR3 protein: CASSFRTGNSGNTIYF
V gene: TRBV7-9
D gene: TRBD1
clone size: few
J gene: TRBJ1-3

CDR3 DNA: TGTGCCGGCGATCAGGGCGTCGGCACAGATACGCAGTATTTT
CDR3 protein: CAGDQGVGTDTQYF
V gene: TRBV7-2
D gene: NA
clone size: NA
J gene: TRBJ2-3

CDR3 DNA: TGTGCCAGCTCCCCCGGGAGCTCCTACGAGCAGTACTTC
CDR3 protein: CASSPGSSYEQYF
V gene: TRBV18
D gene: NA
clone size: NA
J gene: TRBJ2-7

CDR3 DNA: TGTGCCAGCAGCTTAGGACAGGGGGCGAGTCAGCCCCAGCATTTT
CDR3 protein: CASSLGQGASQPQHF
V gene: TRBV7-2
D gene: TRBD1
clone size: NA
J gene: TRBJ1-5

CDR3 DNA: TGTGCCAGCAGCTTGCCTCCTCCGGAGACCCAGTACTTC
CDR3 protein: CASSLPPPETQYF
V gene: TRBV5-6
D gene: NA
clone size: NA
J gene: TRBJ2-5

CDR3 DNA: TGCGCCAGCAGCTCGGATAGTCATAACGAGCAGTACTTC
CDR3 protein: CASSSDSHNEQYF
V gene: TRBV5-1
D gene: NA
clone size: few
J gene: TRBJ2-7

CDR3 DNA: TGCGCCAGCAGCCCCGGACAGGGGGCGGTCTCCTACGAGCAGTACTTC
CDR3 protein: CASSPGQGAVSYEQYF
V gene: TRBV5-1
D gene: TRBD1
clone size: NA
J gene: TRBJ2-7

CDR3 DNA: TGTGCCAGCAGCTTAGCCATAGGGACCAACTACGAGCAGTACTTC
CDR3 protein: CASSLAIGTNYEQYF
V gene: TRBV27
D gene: NA
clone size: NA
J gene: TRBJ2-7

CDR3 DNA: TGTGCCAGCAGCTTAGCGGTCGCTGGGAGAGGTCGATACGAGCAGTACTTC
CDR3 protein: CASSLAVAGRGRYEQYF
V gene: TRBV7-2
D gene: NA
clone size: NA
J gene: TRBJ2-7

CDR3 DNA: TGTGCCAGCTCACCACCGAGCGGAGGGAACACCGGGGAGCTGTTTTTT
CDR3 protein: CASSPPSGGNTGELFF
V gene: TRBV18
D gene: NA
clone size: few
J gene: TRBJ2-2

CDR3 DNA: TGTGCCAGTTTAAGGGGGGGAAGTGGCTACACCTTC
CDR3 protein: CASLRGGSGYTF
V gene: TRBV7-9
D gene: NA
clone size: NA
J gene: TRBJ1-2

CDR3 DNA: TGCAGCGTCTCAACAGGGGGCGGGGAGACCCAGTACTTC
CDR3 protein: CSVSTGGGETQYF
V gene: TRBV29-1
D gene: TRBD1
clone size: NA
J gene: TRBJ2-5

CDR3 DNA: TGTGCCAGCAGCTTCACCAGGGCCCCAACTAATGAAAAACTGTTTTTT
CDR3 protein: CASSFTRAPTNEKLFF
V gene: TRBV7-9
D gene: NA
clone size: NA
J gene: TRBJ1-4

CDR3 DNA: TGCGCCAGCAGCCAAGATTTGGGCAGGACTGAAGCTTTCTTT
CDR3 protein: CASSQDLGRTEAFF
V gene: TRBV4-3
D gene: NA
clone size: NA
J gene: TRBJ1-1

CDR3 DNA: TGTGCCAGTAGTTGGGGGCAGGGGGCGAACACCGGGGAGCTGTTTTTT
CDR3 protein: CASSWGQGANTGELFF
V gene: TRBV19
D gene: TRBD1
clone size: NA
J gene: TRBJ2-2

CDR3 DNA: TGCGCCAGCAGCCAAGAACAGGTGGTAGGAGAGACCCAGTACTTC
CDR3 protein: CASSQEQVVGETQYF
V gene: TRBV4-1
D gene: NA
clone size: few
J gene: TRBJ2-5

CDR3 DNA: TGTGCCACCCAGCCGGGACAGGTGATGAACACTGAAGCTTTCTTT
CDR3 protein: CATQPGQVMNTEAFF
V gene: TRBV10-3
D gene: TRBD1
clone size: once
J gene: TRBJ1-1

CDR3 DNA: TGTGCCTGGAACCAGGGCGTTGGGTACGAGCAGTACTTC
CDR3 protein: CAWNQGVGYEQYF
V gene: TRBV30
D gene: NA
clone size: NA
J gene: TRBJ2-7

CDR3 DNA: TGCGCCAGCAGCCGAGGACTAGCGAATGAGCAGTTCTTC
CDR3 protein: CASSRGLANEQFF
V gene: TRBV5-1
D gene: TRBD2
clone size: NA
J gene: TRBJ2-1

CDR3 DNA: TGTGCCAGCAGCTCCCGGGGTGGAGAGACCCAGTACTTC
CDR3 protein: CASSSRGGETQYF
V gene: TRBV7-2
D gene: NA
clone size: NA
J gene: TRBJ2-5

CDR3 DNA: TGTGCCAGCAGTTTGCCCGGACTAGCAGCCTACGAGCAGTACTTC
CDR3 protein: CASSLPGLAAYEQYF
V gene: TRBV28
D gene: TRBD2
clone size: NA
J gene: TRBJ2-7

CDR3 DNA: TGTGCCAGCAGTTTTACCAGGGTGGTCTACGAGCAGTACTTC
CDR3 protein: CASSFTRVVYEQYF
V gene: TRBV28
D gene: NA
clone size: few
J gene: TRBJ2-7

CDR3 DNA: TGTGCCAGCAGCGTAGTACCCAGAGTCACTGAAGCTTTCTTT
CDR3 protein: CASSVVPRVTEAFF
V gene: TRBV9
D gene: NA
clone size: few
J gene: TRBJ1-1

CDR3 DNA: TGTGCTAGCAGCTTAGTGCCGGGCAACACCGGGGAGCTGTTTTTT
CDR3 protein: CASSLVPGNTGELFF
V gene: TRBV7-7
D gene: NA
clone size: NA
J gene: TRBJ2-2

CDR3 DNA: TGTGCCAGCAGCGGGACTAGCGGATACACAGATACGCAGTATTTT
CDR3 protein: CASSGTSGYTDTQYF
V gene: TRBV25-1
D gene: TRBD2
clone size: NA
J gene: TRBJ2-3

CDR3 DNA: TGTGCCAGCAGCGTAGAAGACAGAAGAAATGAAAAACTGTTTTTT
CDR3 protein: CASSVEDRRNEKLFF
V gene: TRBV9
D gene: NA
clone size: NA
J gene: TRBJ1-4

CDR3 DNA: TGTGCCAGCAGCGTAGGTTTCGCGGGGGCTAGCACAGATACGCAGTATTTT
CDR3 protein: CASSVGFAGASTDTQYF
V gene: TRBV9
D gene: NA
clone size: once
J gene: TRBJ2-3

CDR3 DNA: TGTGCCAGTAGTATAGCAAGGGGTAATTCACCCCTCCACTTT
CDR3 protein: CASSIARGNSPLHF
V gene: TRBV19
D gene: NA
clone size: NA
J gene: TRBJ1-6